This entry features one T cell receptor beta chain sequence. Active moderate-to-severe ophthalmopathy, Clinical Activity Score at least 3, NOSPECS at least 4, under 3 months' duration. Using less than 12 ml of fresh peripheral blood, PBMCs were prepared. J was trimmed by 7 bases and V by 7 bases; bases with no gene match: 16. CDR1 and CDR2 (germline): MDHEN, SYDVKM. The CDR3 is made up of 17 amino acids. Amplification yielded TCR beta CDR3 regions, with RNA transcripts as the source. The TCR CDR3 first-round RT-PCR relied on the HTBI primer set. TCRdb reanalysed the multiplex PCR reads using MiXCR and keeps one entry per CDR3 protein. In the table there are about 300,000 distinct CDR3 sequences, roughly a fifth of which are singletons. The sample comes from a study of T cells in Graves' hyperthyroidism and ophthalmopathy.

The chain recombines TRBV28 with TRBJ1-4, with 9 nucleotides matching TRBD1. The TCR originated in a man in his fifties with Graves' ophthalmopathy. The sample was blood. The DNA for the CDR3 is TGTGCCAGCACCATTACGATAACAGGGGGCGCAGGTGAAAAACTGTTTTTT. It yields the protein CASTITITGGAGEKLFF.